Given below is one T cell receptor (beta chain) in context. Its antigen remains unidentified. Germline CDR1 is KGHSH and CDR2 is LQKENI. V lost 1 base to trimming and J lost 3 bases, with 12 bases between them. The CDR3 contains 15 residues. The record originates from a study of blood T cells in healthy people across ages. Study results and caveats: Per-million-T-cell TCR beta diversity fell roughly linearly with age.

Alongside a J-beta primer mix, a sample-barcoded 5' primer served in a second PCR lasting roughly 6 to 12 cycles. TCRdb reprocessed the 5' RACE reads via MiXCR and lists one record per CDR3 protein. In the table there are some 1.5 million distinct CDR3 sequences, roughly 30% of which are singletons. The rearrangement uses TRBV18 and TRBJ1-1; D is unclear. Sequencing was carried out using blood. The source is a woman between 25 and 40 years old in good health. CDR3 amino acids: CASSPRPQIDTEAFF. The DNA for the CDR3 is TGTGCCAGCTCACCACGTCCTCAGATAGACACTGAAGCTTTCTTT.